The next 2 T cell receptor beta chains were all read from a single sample in a study of T cell responses to AZD1222 COVID-19 vaccine. Generated by immunoSEQ multiplex PCR, the TCRdb table keeps only in-frame clones and is missing some. The table shows approximately 100,000 clones, with about 86% occurring only once. The sample consisted of peripheral blood, taken on day 0 of AZD1222 vaccination. The receptors were sampled from an adult in good health.

The chain recombines TRBV19 with TRBJ1-1; TRBD1 might be the D (6 bases). Germline-derived CDR1 and CDR2 are LNHDA and SQIVND (reference sequence). This CDR3 has 14 residues. V was pared by 6 bases and J by 4 bases, with 15 bases between. CDR3 in DNA: TGTGCCAGTAGAAGGGGGGGGCAGGGCACTGAAGCTTTCTTT. Translating gives CASRRGGQGTEAFF.

This chain connects TRBV6-2 or TRBV6-3 to TRBJ1-1, with D unresolved. Trimming removed 2 bases from V and 0 bases from J, with 7 bases in between. CDR3 size: 14 residues. Per the germline V gene, CDR1 is MNHEY and CDR2 is SVGEGT. The chain's CDR3 is CASSYNGLNTEAFF. DNA of the CDR3: TGTGCCAGCAGTTACAACGGACTGAACACTGAAGCTTTCTTT.